Listed here is a single T cell receptor (beta chain). No antigen is known for it. These data come from a study of T cell responses to AZD1222 COVID-19 vaccine. Study overall: Doses given second, at about 4 or about 12 weeks, were pooled. Study observations and caveats: Clonal diversity was possibly underestimated, and the donors were mostly white British, with more females. Of spike-specific TCRs, nearly half reportedly target regions left unmutated in variants.

Only in-frame clones appear in the TCRdb table, and some are missing; sequencing was by immunoSEQ multiplex PCR. The repertoire holds roughly 180,000 clones, around 90% seen once, with 0.4% to 0.5% in the top ten. Per the germline V gene, CDR1 is SGDLS and CDR2 is YYNGEE. The CDR3 covers 15 residues. V lost 4 bases to trimming and J lost 1 base, with 13 bases between them. The sequence came from an adult in good health. The sequencing used peripheral blood, collected on day 0 of AZD1222 vaccination. The rearrangement uses TRBV9 and TRBJ2-3; the D is unclear. In DNA, the CDR3 is TGTGCCAGCAGCCCCCGTGTCGGGCGCACAGATACGCAGTATTTT. This codes for CASSPRVGRTDTQYF.